The present T cell receptor (beta chain) was sequenced within a study of cytomegalovirus exposure and HLA in healthy donors. Regarding the study as a whole: Apart from CMV serostatus, no immune exposure information was available. Relative to the roughly 690-donor mean, N-insertions were reportedly fewer in an Asian-associated ancestry cluster in a later analysis.

Comment on this clone: Its antigen is undetermined.

With 60 Vbeta and 13 Jbeta primers, the PCR was carried out. In the study's own analysis: In a later analysis, of 80 million to 90 million unique beta chains, about 12 million appeared in at least two donors. The table came from immunoSEQ multiplex PCR; TCRdb's copy has only in-frame clones and leaves some out. V, J and clone size reflect that table, while D and trimming were determined from the DNA. The sample gives over 120,000 clones, 75% to 90% of which show up once; less than 3% is in the top ten. CDR1 and CDR2 (germline): WSHSY, SAAADI. The CDR3 consists of 14 residues. V lost 3 bases and J 5 bases, leaving 14 bases between the germline ends.

Sequencing used PBMCs. This receptor was identified in a woman aged 25-40 years in good health and CMV-seronegative. V gene TRBV10-2 combines with J gene TRBJ2-7; D is perhaps TRBD2 (5 bases). Here the CDR3 DNA reads TGCGCCAGCAGTGACTCCGAACTAGTTCACGAGCAGTACTTC. This codes for CASSDSELVHEQYF.